The entry below describes one TCR beta chain. The antigen remains undetermined. Profiling relied on immunoSEQ multiplex PCR, and the TCRdb table lists in-frame clones only, not all of them. Of fewer than 65,000 clones listed, roughly 87% are singletons. The data originate from a study of cytomegalovirus exposure and HLA in healthy donors. Findings and caveats of the study: The study designated roughly 160 TCR beta chains cytomegalovirus-associated. One later analysis, an examination of the 120 or so validation repertoires, found that first-cohort TCR clusters tended to co-occur in them. The majority of TCR sequences were rare, yet some public TCRs appeared in many donors.

The CDR3 totals 13 residues. Germline-derived CDR1 and CDR2 are LNHDA and SQIVND (reference sequence). Trimming removed 6 bases from V and 0 bases from J, with 8 bases in between. This TCR derives from a young woman in good health and CMV-seronegative. V is TRBV19 and J is TRBJ1-1, with D tentatively TRBD1 (5 bases). The sample comprised PBMCs. Here the CDR3 DNA reads TGTGCCAGTAGCCCGACAGTGAACACTGAAGCTTTCTTT. This translates into CASSPTVNTEAFF. The complete variable domain, with remaining parts taken from reference TRBV19 and TRBJ1-1, reads DGGITQSPKYLFRKEGQNVTLSCEQNLNHDAMYWYRQDPGQGLRLIYYSQIVNDFQKGDIAEGYSVSREKKESFPLTVTSAQKNPTAFYLCASSPTVNTEAFFGQGTRLTVV.